These 10 T cell receptor beta chains share one sample of origin, sequenced in a study of human T cells and chemical hapten exposure (dated by TCRdb to the early 2020s). The time point label, as the study defines it: patch test 3, about 24 weeks after DPC sensitization. The treatment or condition label corresponds to: therapeutic diphenylcyclopropenone sensitization with weekly scalp DPC. The receptor library was made with RACE. The data were produced on a NextSeq 500. TCRdb reworked the public reads: Q25 trimming with fastp, MiXCR clone assembly, productive beta chains retained. Every distinct CDR3 protein forms one entry, paired with its most common genes and DNA. In this sample the table shows 130,000 or so distinct CDR3 sequences, approximately 10% of which occur a single time. Approximately 2.5% of the sample lies in the top ten. The specimen was whole blood, collected in connection with sensitization to the hapten diphenylcyclopropenone (DPC). The receptors shown here come from a woman aged 45-60 years with alopecia areata. Some clones in this sample may be carry-over from other donors' samples.

This clonotype occurred a few times. This chain links TRBV6-2 or TRBV6-3 with TRBJ2-5; D gene unclear. The CDR3 is 12 amino acids. V gave up 5 bases and J gave up 4 bases, with 8 bases separating them. The V gene's germline CDR1 is MNHEY and CDR2 SVGEGT. Written as DNA, the CDR3 is TGTGCCAGCAGTGAATTCCGAGAGACCCAGTACTTC. It yields the protein CASSEFRETQYF.

This clonotype was seen only a few times. This chain links TRBV7-9 with TRBJ2-6, with a tentative D call TRBD1 (6 bases). Trimming stripped 2 bases from V and 3 bases from J, with 14 bases between. CDR3 length equals 17 residues. Germline-derived CDR1 and CDR2 are SEHNR and FQNEAQ (reference sequence). This CDR3 reads CASSLTAGVDGANVLTF. The CDR3 nucleotides are TGTGCCAGCAGCTTAACGGCAGGGGTAGATGGGGCCAACGTCCTGACTTTC.

The chain joins TRBV5-1 to TRBJ1-2; the match to TRBD1 covers 9 bases. This CDR3 spans 14 amino acids. Germline CDR1 SGHRS, CDR2 YFSETQ. The trim removed 0 bases at V and 4 bases at J, leaving 1 base unmatched. The chain's CDR3 is CASSLVTGGYGYTF. In nucleotides, the CDR3 is TGCGCCAGCAGCTTGGTGACAGGGGGCTATGGCTACACCTTC. Full variable domain (remainder filled in from reference TRBV5-1 and TRBJ1-2): KAGVTQTPRYLIKTRGQQVTLSCSPISGHRSVSWYQQTPGQGLQFLFEYFSETQRNKGNFPGRFSGRQFSNSRSEMNVSTLELGDSALYLCASSLVTGGYGYTFGSGTRLTVV.

This clonotype was recorded a few times. The CDR3 loop is CASSYSSGTGVTGELFF. The CDR3 nucleotides are TGTGCCAGCAGTTACTCCTCCGGGACAGGGGTTACCGGGGAGCTGTTTTTT. V gene TRBV6-5 combines with J gene TRBJ2-2; TRBD1 matches at 10 bases. Trimming took 0 bases from V and 5 from J; bases not matched to a gene: 6. The CDR3 is made up of 17 amino acids. CDR1 and CDR2 (germline): MNHEY, SVGAGI.

At least ten counts were recorded for this clonotype. As DNA, the CDR3 is TGTGCCAGCAGCTTGTCAGGACAGGTGCCGGCAGATACGCAGTATTTT. This translates into CASSLSGQVPADTQYF. The gene calls are TRBV7-2 and TRBJ2-3, with 7 positions matching TRBD1. CDR3 length: 16 amino acids. Trimming took 3 bases from V and 4 from J; bases not matched to a gene: 10. CDR1 and CDR2 from the germline V gene are SGHTA and FQGNSA.

The chain links TRBV20-1 to TRBJ1-5; D possibly corresponds to TRBD1 (5 bases). V was shortened by 1 base and J by 0 bases, with 13 bases between the two germline ends. The CDR3 is 16 residues long. In germline, CDR1 is DFQATT, CDR2 SNEGSKA (reference sequence). The CDR3, as DNA: TGCAGTGCTAGAGGGGGCACCCAACTTAGCAATCAGCCCCAGCATTTT. Its protein is CSARGGTQLSNQPQHF.

V and J are TRBV7-2 and TRBJ2-5; 7 nucleotides match TRBD2. The CDR3 runs 14 residues. V lost 3 bases and J lost 3; bases outside the gene matches: 4. CDR1 SGHTA and CDR2 FQGNSA come from the germline V gene. The CDR3 region has the DNA TGTGCCAGCAGCTTGAGCGGGGTAAAAGAGACCCAGTACTTC. Translated: CASSLSGVKETQYF.

This clonotype was counted only a few times. V is TRBV29-1 and J is TRBJ2-3; TRBD2 matches 11 bases. CDR3 length: 14 amino acids. V lost 2 bases to trimming and J lost 8 bases; unmatched junction nucleotides: 6. The germline V gene encodes CDR1 SQVTM and CDR2 ANQGSEA. DNA of the CDR3: TGCAGCGTTGAAAAGACTAGCGGGGTGGGTACGCAGTATTTT. The encoded protein is CSVEKTSGVGTQYF.

This clonotype has a count of ten or more. The rearrangement uses TRBV10-3 and TRBJ2-3; D is unresolved. The germline CDR1 and CDR2 sequences are ENHRY and SYGVKD. V gave up 7 bases and J gave up 2 bases, with 13 bases separating them. CDR3 length: 14 amino acids. The CDR3 spells CAITPDTHTDTQYF. In DNA form, the CDR3 reads TGTGCCATCACCCCAGACACCCACACAGATACGCAGTATTTT.

This clonotype was recorded many times. V and J are TRBV20-1 and TRBJ2-4, with 9 bases matching TRBD1. CDR3 size: 13 residues. Germline CDR1 and CDR2: DFQATT and SNEGSKA (reference sequence). J gave up 5 bases and V 6 bases, and 5 bases lay outside the gene matches. The CDR3 sequence: CSAPGQGQNIQYF. DNA for the CDR3: TGCAGTGCGCCGGGACAGGGCCAAAACATTCAGTACTTC.